The text below deals with one TCR beta chain. Using immunoSEQ multiplex PCR, the repertoire was profiled, and TCRdb retains in-frame clones only, with some absent. The sample contains fewer than 150,000 clones, about 96% of which appear only once. Germline values: CDR1 MNHEY, CDR2 SVGAGI. V shed 2 bases and J 0 bases; nucleotides not matched to a gene: 4. The CDR3 contains 16 residues. The sample originates from a study of T cell changes during pregnancy in multiple sclerosis. The material was peripheral blood, obtained after pregnancy. This sequence joins TRBV6-5 and TRBJ2-1; TRBD2 aligns across 7 bases. This receptor was identified in a female donor with multiple sclerosis, enrolled in a pregnancy study. CDR3 in amino acids: CASSYDERGSYNEQFF. The CDR3 nucleotides read TGTGCCAGCAGTTACGATGAGCGGGGCTCCTACAATGAGCAGTTCTTC.